This TCR beta chain is drawn from a study of diagnostic markers for celiac disease. The CDR3 is made up of 14 amino acids. The germline gives CDR1 ENHRY, CDR2 SYGVKD. Its frequency marks this clonotype as medium-sized. TCRdb reprocessed the reads and stores each CDR3 protein as one record, lacking DNA. This sample's clone table lists around 1,900 distinct CDR3 sequences. This chain connects TRBV10-3 to TRBJ1-1. The clonotype originates from a human donor. This table probably holds off-target reads from a library built for another chain. The sample taken for sequencing was either unsorted cells or a sorted T cell fraction (not recorded which). CDR3 residues: CAINRSPTGAEAFF.